The entry that follows covers one TCR beta chain sequence. Its antigen is not identified. The trim removed 6 bases at V and 0 bases at J, leaving 5 bases unmatched. This CDR3 has 14 amino acids. Germline V gene lookup returns CDR1 MNHEY and CDR2 SVGAGI. This entry comes from a study of cytomegalovirus exposure and HLA in healthy donors. Findings of the study overall: Associated with HLA alleles at 0.05 false discovery rate in a later analysis were 16,951 TCR beta sequences. The study assumed roughly uniform donor sequencing depth for presence/absence analyses. In a later analysis, TCR beta V- and J-gene trimming showed a link to a missense DCLRE1C variant.

Both 60 Vbeta primers and 13 Jbeta primers went into the PCR. Here immunoSEQ multiplex PCR was the method, and the copy in TCRdb shows in-frame clones only, minus some. The table records approximately 150,000 clones, nearly 80% of them present only once. The chain recombines TRBV6-5 with TRBJ2-7; TRBD1 aligns across 7 bases. The sequence was obtained from a male donor in good health and CMV-seronegative. Sequencing used PBMCs. In DNA, the CDR3 is TGTGCCAGCAGACAACAGGGGAGCTCCTACGAGCAGTACTTC. It is translated as CASRQQGSSYEQYF.